This T cell receptor (beta chain) comes out of a study of T cell responses to AZD1222 COVID-19 vaccine. Whole-study findings and limits: Unmutated variant regions reportedly attract nearly half of all spike-specific TCRs. The study identified only five to seven AZD1222 recipients as seropositive at baseline.

Clones were read by immunoSEQ multiplex PCR, and TCRdb kept only the in-frame ones, dropping some. The sample shows over 95,000 clones, approximately 88% of them seen only once. Per the germline V gene, CDR1 is KGHDR and CDR2 is SFDVKD. The CDR3 is 17 residues long. Trimming removed 1 base at V and 5 bases at J, with 17 bases between. A word on this clone: Its antigen is not identified.

Sequenced material: peripheral blood, taken 28 days after the second AZD1222 dose. The rearrangement uses TRBV24-1 and TRBJ2-1; the D call may be TRBD1 or TRBD2 (6 bases each). The clonotype originates from an adult who received the AZD1222 COVID-19 vaccine. The CDR3: CATSDFQGIPGDNEQFF. CDR3 sequence (DNA): TGTGCCACCAGTGATTTCCAGGGGATCCCGGGAGACAATGAGCAGTTCTTC.